The entry that follows covers one T cell receptor (beta chain) sequence. In TCRdb, the 5' RACE reads were re-called with MiXCR into one record per CDR3 protein. The sample lists under 1 million distinct CDR3 sequences, about 12% seen once, with 1.5% to 2% in the top ten. V was pared by 0 bases and J by 3 bases, with 9 bases between. The CDR3 has 14 amino acids. Per the germline V gene, CDR1 is LNHNV and CDR2 is YYDKDF (reference sequence). This specimen comes from a study of identical twins. Another study also made use of these data, one on yellow fever vaccine responses in identical twins. That source reports: Twins reportedly mounted vaccine T cell responses that seemed partly convergent, partly personalized.

The TCR was taken from a young woman in good health. The rearrangement joins TRBV15 to TRBJ2-7; D uncertain. Sequences were obtained from PBMCs. The CDR3 loop reads CATSRDAASYEQYF. DNA of the CDR3: TGTGCCACCAGCAGAGATGCGGCTAGCTACGAGCAGTACTTC. The complete variable domain, with remaining parts taken from reference TRBV15 and TRBJ2-7, reads DAMVIQNPRYQVTQFGKPVTLSCSQTLNHNVMYWYQQKSSQAPKLLFHYYDKDFNNEADTPDNFQSRRPNTSFCFLDIRSPGLGDTAMYLCATSRDAASYEQYFGPGTRLTVT.